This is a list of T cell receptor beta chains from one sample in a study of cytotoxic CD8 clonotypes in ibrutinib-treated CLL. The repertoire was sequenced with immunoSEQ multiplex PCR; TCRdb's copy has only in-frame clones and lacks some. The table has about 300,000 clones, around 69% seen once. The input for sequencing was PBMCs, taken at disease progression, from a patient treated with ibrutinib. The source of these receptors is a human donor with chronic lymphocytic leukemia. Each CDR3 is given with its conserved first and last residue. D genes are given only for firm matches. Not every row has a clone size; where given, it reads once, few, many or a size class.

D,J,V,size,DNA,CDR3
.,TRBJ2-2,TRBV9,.,TGTGCCAGCAGCGTAGCATCCAGGACGAACACCGGGGAGCTGTTTTTT,CASSVASRTNTGELFF
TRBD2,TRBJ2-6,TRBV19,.,TGTGCCAGTACCCCGGGGGGGCCCTCCTCTGGGGCCAACGTCCTGACTTTC,CASTPGGPSSGANVLTF
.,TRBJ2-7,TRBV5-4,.,TGTGCCAGCAGCTGGGCCCAGGGGGGCTACGAGCAGTACTTC,CASSWAQGGYEQYF
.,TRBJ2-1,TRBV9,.,TGTGCCAGCAGCCTAGACTTAAGCTCCTACAATGAGCAGTTCTTC,CASSLDLSSYNEQFF
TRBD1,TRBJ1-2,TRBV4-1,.,TGCGCCAGCAGCCAAGTCACAGGGGACGCGGGATCTGGCTACACCTTC,CASSQVTGDAGSGYTF
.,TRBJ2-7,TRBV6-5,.,TGTGCCAGCAGTTACGCTACCGGGGCCTACGAGCAGTACTTC,CASSYATGAYEQYF
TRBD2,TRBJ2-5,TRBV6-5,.,TGTGCCAGCAAACTAGCGGCGCAGCAAGAGACCCAGTACTTC,CASKLAAQQETQYF
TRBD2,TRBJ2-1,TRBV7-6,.,TGTGCCAGCAGCTTAGGACTAGCGGGGTTCAATGAGCAGTTCTTC,CASSLGLAGFNEQFF
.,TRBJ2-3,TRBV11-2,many,TGTGCCAGCAGCCACGTCATCACAGATACGCAGTATTTT,CASSHVITDTQYF
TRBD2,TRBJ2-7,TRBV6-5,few,TGTGCCAGCAGTTACTCCGGGGGGGACCACGAGCAGTACTTC,CASSYSGGDHEQYF
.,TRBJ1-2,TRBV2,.,TGTGCCAGCAGACACAGTAACTATGGCTACACCTTC,CASRHSNYGYTF
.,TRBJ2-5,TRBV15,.,TGTGCCACCAGCAGAGAGTGGTGGGGGGAGACCCAGTACTTC,CATSREWWGETQYF
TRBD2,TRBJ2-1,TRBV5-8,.,TGTGCCAGCAGGGAGGGACTAGCGCGGATCTACAATGAGCAGTTCTTC,CASREGLARIYNEQFF
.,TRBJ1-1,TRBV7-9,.,TGTGCCAGCAGCCCCATACAGCTCCGGCTTGAAGCTTTCTTT,CASSPIQLRLEAFF
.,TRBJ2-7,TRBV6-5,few,TGTGCCAGCAGCCACAACTACGAGCAGTACTTC,CASSHNYEQYF
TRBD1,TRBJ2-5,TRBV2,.,TGTGCCAGCAACGACAGGGGGCTTGGAGAGACCCAGTACTTC,CASNDRGLGETQYF
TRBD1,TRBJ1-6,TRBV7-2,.,TGTGCCAGCAGCCCCCAGGGGACAGCCAATTCACCCCTCCACTTT,CASSPQGTANSPLHF
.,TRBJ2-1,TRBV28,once,TGTGCCAGCACCACACTAGCTAGGGACAATGAGCAGTTCTTC,CASTTLARDNEQFF
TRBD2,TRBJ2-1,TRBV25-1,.,TGTGCCAGCAGTGAATTGAGCGGGAGTCGGAATGAGCAGTTCTTC,CASSELSGSRNEQFF
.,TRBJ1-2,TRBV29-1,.,TGCAGCGTTGAAGATGCCAGCAACTATGGCTACACCTTC,CSVEDASNYGYTF
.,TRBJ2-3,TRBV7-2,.,TGTGCCAGCAGCCCAGGGGGGCTAAAAATCGCAGATACGCAGTATTTT,CASSPGGLKIADTQYF
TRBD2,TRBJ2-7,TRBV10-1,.,TGCGCCAGCGGATCGGGACTAGCGGACTCCTACGAGCAGTACTTC,CASGSGLADSYEQYF
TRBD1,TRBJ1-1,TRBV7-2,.,TGTGCCAGCAGCTTAAGTCCGGCAGGGGGGGTGACTGAAGCTTTCTTT,CASSLSPAGGVTEAFF
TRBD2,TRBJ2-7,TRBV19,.,TGTGCCAGTAGTAGTAGCGGGTTTACCTACGAGCAGTACTTC,CASSSSGFTYEQYF
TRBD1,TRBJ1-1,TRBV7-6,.,TGTGCCAGCAGCTTGACAGGGATTGACACTGAAGCTTTCTTT,CASSLTGIDTEAFF
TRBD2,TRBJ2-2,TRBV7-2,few,TGTGCCAGCAGCTTACTAGCGGTCACCGGGGAGCTGTTTTTT,CASSLLAVTGELFF
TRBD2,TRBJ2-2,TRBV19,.,TGTGCCAGTTCCTGGGGACTAGCAAACACCGGGGAGCTGTTTTTT,CASSWGLANTGELFF